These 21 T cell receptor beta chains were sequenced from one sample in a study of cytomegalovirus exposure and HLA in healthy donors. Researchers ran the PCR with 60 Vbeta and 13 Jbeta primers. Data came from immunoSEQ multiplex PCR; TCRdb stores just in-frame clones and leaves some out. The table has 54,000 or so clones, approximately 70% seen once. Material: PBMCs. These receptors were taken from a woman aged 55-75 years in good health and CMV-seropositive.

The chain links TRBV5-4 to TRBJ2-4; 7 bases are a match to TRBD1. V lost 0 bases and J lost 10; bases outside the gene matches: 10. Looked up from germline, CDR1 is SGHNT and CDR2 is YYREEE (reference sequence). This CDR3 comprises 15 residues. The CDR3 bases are TGTGCCAGCAGCTTGGGGGGTCAGGGGGTAGGGATTCAGTACTTC. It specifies CASSLGGQGVGIQYF.

In nucleotides, the CDR3 is TGTGCCAGCAGTAGGGACAGCCCGCCATCCTACGAGCAGTACTTC. Residues: CASSRDSPPSYEQYF. The rearrangement joins TRBV6-5 to TRBJ2-7, with TRBD1 matching over 7 bases. V shed 5 bases and J 1 base; nucleotides not matched to a gene: 8. The CDR3 has 15 amino acids. Germline CDR1 and CDR2: MNHEY and SVGAGI.

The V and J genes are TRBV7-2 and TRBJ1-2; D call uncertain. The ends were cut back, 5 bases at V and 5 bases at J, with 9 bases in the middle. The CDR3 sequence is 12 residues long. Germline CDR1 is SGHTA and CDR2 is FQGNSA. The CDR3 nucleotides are TGTGCCAGCAGCCCCGAGCGTTATGGCTACACCTTC. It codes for CASSPERYGYTF. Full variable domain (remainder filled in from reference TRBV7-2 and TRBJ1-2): GAGVSQSPSNKVTEKGKDVELRCDPISGHTALYWYRQSLGQGLEFLIYFQGNSAPDKSGLPSDRFSAERTGGSVSTLTIQRTQQEDSAVYLCASSPERYGYTFGSGTRLTVV.

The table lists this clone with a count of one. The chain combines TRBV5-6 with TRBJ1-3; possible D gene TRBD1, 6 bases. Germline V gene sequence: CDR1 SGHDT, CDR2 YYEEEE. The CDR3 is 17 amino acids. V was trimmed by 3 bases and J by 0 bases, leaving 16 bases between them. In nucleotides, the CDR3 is TGTGCCAGCAGCTGGGTGGACAGACGATTCTCTGGAAACACCATATATTTT. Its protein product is CASSWVDRRFSGNTIYF.

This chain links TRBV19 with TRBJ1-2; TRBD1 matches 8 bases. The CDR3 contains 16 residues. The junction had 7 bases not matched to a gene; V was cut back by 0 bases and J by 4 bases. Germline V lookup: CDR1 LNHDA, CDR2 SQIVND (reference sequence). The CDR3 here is CASSIETGGPLYGYTF. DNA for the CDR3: TGTGCCAGTAGTATAGAAACAGGGGGTCCCCTCTATGGCTACACCTTC. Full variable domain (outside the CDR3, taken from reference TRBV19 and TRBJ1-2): DGGITQSPKYLFRKEGQNVTLSCEQNLNHDAMYWYRQDPGQGLRLIYYSQIVNDFQKGDIAEGYSVSREKKESFPLTVTSAQKNPTAFYLCASSIETGGPLYGYTFGSGTRLTVV.

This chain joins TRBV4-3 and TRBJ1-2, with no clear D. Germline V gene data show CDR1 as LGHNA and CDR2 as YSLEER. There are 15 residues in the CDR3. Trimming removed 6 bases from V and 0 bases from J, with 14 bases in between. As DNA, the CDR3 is TGCGCCAGCAGTGAGGAGGCAAAATCTAACTATGGCTACACCTTC. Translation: CASSEEAKSNYGYTF.

As DNA, the CDR3 is TGTGCCAGCAGCCGGGGACCCGGGGGATCGAACACCGGGGAGCTGTTTTTT. It yields the protein CASSRGPGGSNTGELFF. The gene calls are TRBV5-4 and TRBJ2-2; a weak D match, TRBD2 (6 bases). CDR1 SGHNT and CDR2 YYREEE come from the germline V gene (reference sequence). The CDR3 runs to 17 residues. The V gene lost 4 bases and the J gene lost 0 bases, with 16 bases spanning the gap.

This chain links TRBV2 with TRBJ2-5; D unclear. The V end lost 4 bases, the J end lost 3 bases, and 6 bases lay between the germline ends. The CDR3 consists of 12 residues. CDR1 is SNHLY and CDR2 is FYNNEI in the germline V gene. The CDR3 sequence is CASSGVEETQYF. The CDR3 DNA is TGTGCCAGCAGTGGAGTTGAAGAGACCCAGTACTTC.

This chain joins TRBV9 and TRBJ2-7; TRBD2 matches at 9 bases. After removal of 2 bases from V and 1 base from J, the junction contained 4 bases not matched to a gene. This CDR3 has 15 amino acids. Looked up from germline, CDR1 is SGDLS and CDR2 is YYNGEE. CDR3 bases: TGTGCCAGCAGCGTCGGTAGCGGGGGATCCTACGAGCAGTACTTC. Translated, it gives CASSVGSGGSYEQYF.

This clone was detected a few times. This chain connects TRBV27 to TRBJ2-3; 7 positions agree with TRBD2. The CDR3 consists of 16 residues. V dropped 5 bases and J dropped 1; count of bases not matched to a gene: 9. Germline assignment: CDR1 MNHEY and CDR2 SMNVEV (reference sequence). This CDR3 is CASSQLANEGTDTQYF. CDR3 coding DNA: TGTGCCAGCAGTCAACTAGCGAATGAGGGCACAGATACGCAGTATTTT.

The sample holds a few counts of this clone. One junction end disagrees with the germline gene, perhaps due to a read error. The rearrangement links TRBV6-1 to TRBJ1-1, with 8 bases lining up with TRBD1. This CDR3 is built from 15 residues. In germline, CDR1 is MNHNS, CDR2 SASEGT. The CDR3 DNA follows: TGTGCTAGCAGGGGCCCTTCCTCGGACAGGGTTGAAGCTTTCTTT. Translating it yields CASRGPSSDRVEAFF.

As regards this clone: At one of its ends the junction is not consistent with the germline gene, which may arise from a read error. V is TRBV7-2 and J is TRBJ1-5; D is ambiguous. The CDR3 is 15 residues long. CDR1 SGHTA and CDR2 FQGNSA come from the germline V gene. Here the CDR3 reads CANSPNSGGDQPQHF. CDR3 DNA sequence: TGTGCCAACAGCCCCAATTCCGGCGGGGATCAGCCCCAGCATTTT.

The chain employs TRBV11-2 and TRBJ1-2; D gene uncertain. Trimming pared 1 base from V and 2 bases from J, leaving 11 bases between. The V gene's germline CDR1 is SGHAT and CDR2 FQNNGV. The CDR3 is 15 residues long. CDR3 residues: CASSLAAGLNYGYTF. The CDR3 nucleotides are TGTGCCAGCAGCTTAGCGGCAGGATTGAACTATGGCTACACCTTC.

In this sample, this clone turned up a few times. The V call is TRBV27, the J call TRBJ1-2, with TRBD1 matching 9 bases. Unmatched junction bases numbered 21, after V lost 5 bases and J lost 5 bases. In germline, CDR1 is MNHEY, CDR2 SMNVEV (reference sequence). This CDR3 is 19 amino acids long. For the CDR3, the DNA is TGTGCCAGCAGTCCAGTGACAGGGGGAGGCGTAGACTTATCTTATGGCTACACCTTC. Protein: CASSPVTGGGVDLSYGYTF.

CDR3 protein: CASSNSDRVPYEQYF. In DNA form, the CDR3 reads TGTGCCAGCAGCAACTCGGACAGGGTCCCCTACGAGCAGTACTTC. V is TRBV7-9 and J is TRBJ2-7; 8 bases align to TRBD1. After removal of 5 bases from V and 2 bases from J, the junction contained 8 bases not matched to a gene. Germline assignment: CDR1 SEHNR and CDR2 FQNEAQ (reference sequence). The CDR3 has 15 residues.

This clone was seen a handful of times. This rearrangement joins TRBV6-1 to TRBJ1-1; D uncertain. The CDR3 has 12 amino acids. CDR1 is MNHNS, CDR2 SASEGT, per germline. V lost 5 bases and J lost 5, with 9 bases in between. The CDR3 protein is CASSYSNTEAFF. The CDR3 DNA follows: TGTGCCAGCAGTTATTCTAATACTGAAGCTTTCTTT.

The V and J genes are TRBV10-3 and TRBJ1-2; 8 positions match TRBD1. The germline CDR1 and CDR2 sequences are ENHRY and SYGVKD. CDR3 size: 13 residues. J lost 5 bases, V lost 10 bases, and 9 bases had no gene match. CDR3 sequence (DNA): TGTGCCACCGGACAGGGTGAACTGTATGGCTACACCTTC. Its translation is CATGQGELYGYTF.

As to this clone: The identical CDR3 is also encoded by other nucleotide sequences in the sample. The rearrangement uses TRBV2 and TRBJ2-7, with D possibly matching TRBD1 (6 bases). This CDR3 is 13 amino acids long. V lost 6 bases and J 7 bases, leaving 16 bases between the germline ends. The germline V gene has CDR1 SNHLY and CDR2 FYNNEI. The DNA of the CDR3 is TGTGCCAGCAGGGTCCTCAGGGGCCCGGAGCAGTACTTC. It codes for CASRVLRGPEQYF.

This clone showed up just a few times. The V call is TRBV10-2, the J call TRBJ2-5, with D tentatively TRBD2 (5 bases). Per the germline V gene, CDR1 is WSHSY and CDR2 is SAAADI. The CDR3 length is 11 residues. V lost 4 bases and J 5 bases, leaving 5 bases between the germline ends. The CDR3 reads CASSAGETQYF. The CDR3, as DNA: TGCGCCAGCAGTGCGGGGGAGACCCAGTACTTC.

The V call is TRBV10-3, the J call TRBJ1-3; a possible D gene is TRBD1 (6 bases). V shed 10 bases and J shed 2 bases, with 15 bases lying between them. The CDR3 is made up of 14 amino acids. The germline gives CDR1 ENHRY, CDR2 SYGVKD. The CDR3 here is CATGMTGAGNTIYF. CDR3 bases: TGTGCCACGGGGATGACAGGAGCTGGAAACACCATATATTTT.

CDR3 residues: CASSTGQGGEKLFF. Here the CDR3 DNA reads TGCGCCAGCAGCACAGGTCAAGGGGGTGAAAAACTGTTTTTT. The chain couples TRBV5-1 to TRBJ1-4; a weak D match, TRBD1 (6 bases). The ends were cut back, 4 bases at V and 7 bases at J, with 14 bases in the middle. Germline CDR1 and CDR2: SGHRS and YFSETQ. This CDR3 contains 14 residues.